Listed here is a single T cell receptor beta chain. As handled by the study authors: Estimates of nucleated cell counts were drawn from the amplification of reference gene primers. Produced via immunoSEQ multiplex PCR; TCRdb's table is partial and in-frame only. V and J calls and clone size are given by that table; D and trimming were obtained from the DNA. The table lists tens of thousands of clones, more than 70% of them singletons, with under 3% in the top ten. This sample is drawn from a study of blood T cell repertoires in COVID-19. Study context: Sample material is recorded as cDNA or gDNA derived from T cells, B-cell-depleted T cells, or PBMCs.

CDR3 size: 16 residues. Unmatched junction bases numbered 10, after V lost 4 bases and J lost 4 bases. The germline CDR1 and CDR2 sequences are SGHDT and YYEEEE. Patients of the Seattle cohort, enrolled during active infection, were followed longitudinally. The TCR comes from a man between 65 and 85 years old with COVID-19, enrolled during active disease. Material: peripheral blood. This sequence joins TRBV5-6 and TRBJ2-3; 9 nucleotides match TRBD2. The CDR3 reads CASSRYGSGRSDTQYF. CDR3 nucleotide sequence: TGTGCCAGCAGCCGATATGGTAGCGGGAGATCAGATACGCAGTATTTT. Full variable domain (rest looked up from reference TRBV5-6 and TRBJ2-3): DAGVTQSPTHLIKTRGQQVTLRCSPKSGHDTVSWYQQALGQGPQFIFQYYEEEERQRGNFPDRFSGHQFPNYSSELNVNALLLGDSALYLCASSRYGSGRSDTQYFGPGTRLTVL.